The rows below give T cell receptor beta chains drawn from one sample of a study of identical twins. TCRdb analysed the 5' RACE reads with MiXCR anew, one entry per CDR3 protein. The table records about 150,000 distinct CDR3 sequences, 3% to 4% of them present only once. The specimen sequenced was memory T cells sorted from blood. Receptor source: a man aged 18 to 35 in good health. The CDR3 runs from the conserved cysteine through the conserved F or W. A D gene is named only where the DNA matches it firmly. For some rows the clone size is stated as once, few or many, or as a class when expanded; others skip it.

>15|TRBV5-6|TRBJ2-5|-|many
TGTGCCAGCAGCTTGTTCAGGCCTACGGGAGAGACCCAGTACTTC
CASSLFRPTGETQYF
>15|TRBV12-3/TRBV12-4|TRBJ1-4|-|many
TGTGCCAGCAGCCGCGCAAGTATAATCAGTGAAAAACTGTTTTTT
CASSRASIISEKLFF
>16|TRBV20-1|TRBJ2-3|TRBD2|-
TGCAGTGCTAGAACCTGGACTAGCGGGACCCCAGATACGCAGTATTTT
CSARTWTSGTPDTQYF
>18|TRBV5-1|TRBJ2-5|TRBD2|many
TGCGCCAGCAGCCCCGGACTAGCGGGAGGGCCGGTCCCAGAGACCCAGTACTTC
CASSPGLAGGPVPETQYF
>14|TRBV12-3/TRBV12-4|TRBJ1-4|-|many
TGTGCCAGCAGTCACCGGGACACTAATGAAAAACTGTTTTTT
CASSHRDTNEKLFF
>12|TRBV2|TRBJ2-4|TRBD2|many
TGTGCCGTCGGGGCGGGAGCGAACATTCAGTACTTC
CAVGAGANIQYF
>15|TRBV4-3|TRBJ2-1|-|many
TGCGCCAGCAGCCCGCGGGACAATTCCTACAATGAGCAGTTCTTC
CASSPRDNSYNEQFF
>14|TRBV10-3|TRBJ1-1|-|many
TGTGCCATCAGTGAGGAGGTCGTGAACACTGAAGCTTTCTTT
CAISEEVVNTEAFF
>12|TRBV28|TRBJ2-2|-|many
TGTGCCAGCAGTACATCCGGGACGGAGCTGTTTTTT
CASSTSGTELFF
>16|TRBV4-3|TRBJ2-3|-|many
TGCGCCAGCAGCCAAGATACTACTAGTAGCACAGATACGCAGTATTTT
CASSQDTTSSTDTQYF
>10|TRBV7-9|TRBJ1-4|-|many
TGTGCCAGCAGCGGTGAAAAACTGTTTTTT
CASSGEKLFF
>14|TRBV7-9|TRBJ2-2|-|many
TGTGCCAGCAGCTTAACTTTAAACACCGGGGAGCTGTTTTTT
CASSLTLNTGELFF
>16|TRBV6-2/TRBV6-3|TRBJ1-5|-|many
TGTGCCAGCAGTTACTCCCTTCGGGGTGGCAATCAGCCCCAGCATTTT
CASSYSLRGGNQPQHF